These 14 T cell receptor beta chains originate from one sample sequenced in a study of blood T cell repertoires in COVID-19. Sequencing was performed with immunoSEQ multiplex PCR; in TCRdb, only in-frame clones are kept and a portion is missing. The sample contains 330,000 or so clones, approximately 88% of which appear only once. Specimen: PBMCs or T cells enriched from blood (not recorded which). The receptors were gathered from a young man who had recovered from COVID-19.

This chain uses TRBV5-4 with TRBJ1-2; D gene unclear. V was cut by 4 bases and J by 1 base, with 11 bases left in between. The germline CDR1 and CDR2 sequences are SGHNT and YYREEE (reference sequence). The CDR3 is 14 amino acids. The CDR3 DNA follows: TGTGCCAGCAGCGCGGGCGGCTTTAACTATGGCTACACCTTC. This translates into CASSAGGFNYGYTF.

The rearrangement uses TRBV6-6 and TRBJ2-3; TRBD1 matches 8 bases. V shed 5 bases, J shed 6 bases, and the junction held 13 bases outside the gene matches. CDR3 length: 16 residues. In germline, CDR1 is MNHNY, CDR2 SVGAGI (reference sequence). The CDR3 DNA reads TGTGCCAGCAGTCGACAGGGGTCTCTTTCGCGGGATACGCAGTATTTT. Its protein product is CASSRQGSLSRDTQYF.

This chain connects TRBV7-6 to TRBJ2-1, with 13 bases that match TRBD2. This CDR3 spans 20 amino acids. The germline CDR1 and CDR2 sequences are SGHVS and FNYEAQ. Losses at the gene ends were 1 base for V and 0 bases for J; bases not matched to a gene: 9. The CDR3 region has the DNA TGTGCCAGCAGCTTAGTGGGATGGACTAGCGGGGGAAGCTCCTACAATGAGCAGTTCTTC. Its translation: CASSLVGWTSGGSSYNEQFF.

This chain uses TRBV7-2 with TRBJ2-1; TRBD2 agrees at 8 bases. Germline values: CDR1 SGHTA, CDR2 FQGNSA. The CDR3 is 15 residues long. Trimming took 0 bases from V and 8 from J; bases not matched to a gene: 6. CDR3 sequence: CASSLAGLDFHEQFF. In nucleotides, the CDR3 is TGTGCCAGCAGCTTAGCGGGACTAGATTTCCATGAGCAGTTCTTC. The full variable domain, completed using reference TRBV7-2 and TRBJ2-1, is GAGVSQSPSNKVTEKGKDVELRCDPISGHTALYWYRQSLGQGLEFLIYFQGNSAPDKSGLPSDRFSAERTGGSVSTLTIQRTQQEDSAVYLCASSLAGLDFHEQFFGPGTRLTVL.

In nucleotides, the CDR3 is TGTGCCAGCAGCTTAAGACAGGGGTTGACTGAAGCTTTCTTT. This sequence encodes CASSLRQGLTEAFF. J is TRBJ1-1 and V is TRBV7-6; TRBD1 agrees at 8 bases. Looked up from germline, CDR1 is SGHVS and CDR2 is FNYEAQ. The CDR3 loop spans 14 amino acids. With V trimmed by 2 bases and J by 5 bases, 4 bases remained unmatched.

The chain links TRBV1 to TRBJ1-3; TRBD1 is taken as the D call from the table, unchecked against the DNA. TRBV1 is a pseudogene segment. This CDR3 region has 15 residues. The CDR3 reads CTSSQDPQGGNTIYF. CDR3 nucleotides: TGCACCAGCAGCCAAGATCCCCAGGGTGGAAACACCATATATTTT.

The chain is built from TRBV4-2 and TRBJ2-2; a possible D gene is TRBD1 (7 bases). The germline V gene has CDR1 LGHNA and CDR2 YNFKEQ. CDR3 length: 19 amino acids. V was trimmed by 1 base and J by 4 bases, leaving 22 bases between them. This CDR3 is CASSQAKHTRQGLTGELFF. In DNA, the CDR3 is TGTGCCAGCAGCCAAGCCAAACACACCAGACAGGGACTCACCGGGGAGCTGTTTTTT.

CDR3 sequence: CARRGLAGELFF. As DNA, the CDR3 is TGTGCCAGGAGGGGGCTCGCCGGGGAGCTGTTTTTT. The genes are TRBV2 and TRBJ2-2; 7 bases are shared with TRBD1. The CDR3 runs 12 residues. Germline V CDR1 and CDR2: SNHLY, FYNNEI. Germline trimming cut 9 bases from V and 6 bases from J; bases unmatched to any gene: 4.

The chain carries TRBV6-5 and TRBJ1-6, with D perhaps TRBD1 (6 bases). The CDR3 has 14 residues. The V end lost 7 bases, the J end lost 7 bases, and 14 bases lay between the germline ends. CDR1 is MNHEY and CDR2 is SVGAGI in the germline V gene. CDR3 in amino acids: CASNAGALNSPLHF. The CDR3 bases are TGTGCCAGCAACGCAGGGGCCCTGAATTCACCCCTCCACTTT.

The rearrangement uses TRBV7-8 and TRBJ1-2; 9 bases align to TRBD1. V was clipped by 4 bases and J by 2 bases; unmatched bases: 14. This CDR3 region has 18 residues. CDR1 is SGHVS, CDR2 FQNEAQ, per germline. The chain's CDR3 is CASSSAARDRASNYGYTF. The CDR3, as DNA: TGTGCCAGCAGCTCAGCAGCCCGGGACAGGGCCTCGAACTATGGCTACACCTTC.

The rearrangement joins TRBV4-2 to TRBJ2-2, with D possibly matching TRBD2 (6 bases). V lost 6 bases to trimming and J lost 3 bases, with 23 bases between them. CDR3 length equals 18 residues. The germline gives CDR1 LGHNA, CDR2 YNFKEQ. The DNA for the CDR3 is TGTGCCAGCAGTCAACCCATGAGGCTAGCGAGTGACACCGGGGAGCTGTTTTTT. As protein: CASSQPMRLASDTGELFF.

The genes are TRBV5-1 and TRBJ2-7; the D is unclear. Trimming took 4 bases from V and 5 from J, leaving 22 bases between them. The CDR3 consists of 16 residues. CDR1 SGHRS and CDR2 YFSETQ come from the germline V gene. The CDR3 DNA sequence: TGCGCCAGCAGCCTCATCCCGGGTCTTACCCAAAACGAGCAGTACTTC. This sequence encodes CASSLIPGLTQNEQYF.

The V call is TRBV28, the J call TRBJ1-5, with 7 bases fitting TRBD1. This CDR3 has 13 amino acids. Trimming took 7 bases from V and 3 from J; bases not matched to a gene: 3. Germline values: CDR1 MDHEN, CDR2 SYDVKM. The CDR3 bases are TGTGCCAGCACAGGGGGTTTCAATCAGCCCCAGCATTTT. Translating it yields CASTGGFNQPQHF. The whole variable domain, remainder taken from reference TRBV28 and TRBJ1-5, is DVKVTQSSRYLVKRTGEKVFLECVQDMDHENMFWYRQDPGLGLRLIYFSYDVKMKEKGDIPEGYSVSREKKERFSLILESASTNQTSMYLCASTGGFNQPQHFGDGTRLSIL.

This clone was recorded only once. This chain joins TRBV5-1 and TRBJ1-2, with 8 bases fitting TRBD1. The V gene's germline CDR1 is SGHRS and CDR2 YFSETQ. J was trimmed by 5 bases and V by 4 bases; bases with no gene match: 10. There are 15 residues in the CDR3. CDR3 DNA sequence: TGCGCCAGCAGCCCTGGACAGGGCTACCTTTATGGCTACACCTTC. Protein product: CASSPGQGYLYGYTF. The entire variable domain, with the rest obtained from reference TRBV5-1 and TRBJ1-2, is as follows: KAGVTQTPRYLIKTRGQQVTLSCSPISGHRSVSWYQQTPGQGLQFLFEYFSETQRNKGNFPGRFSGRQFSNSRSEMNVSTLELGDSALYLCASSPGQGYLYGYTFGSGTRLTVV.